This TCR beta chain was profiled in a study of T cells after yellow fever vaccination. This clonotype was picked up a small number of times. Synthesis of TCR cDNA relied on 5'RACE template switching, which attached a universal primer site and UMIs. TCRdb recomputed calls from the 5' RACE reads with MiXCR, one row per CDR3 protein. The sample lists 80,000 to 100,000 distinct CDR3 sequences, roughly 9% occurring once. Points from the study as a whole: Although most clonotypes did not, a small share appeared in both CD4 and CD8 compartments.

CDR1 and CDR2 from the germline V gene are MNHEY and SVGEGT. The V end lost 4 bases, the J end lost 1 base, and 5 bases lay between the germline ends. The length of the CDR3 is 13 residues. The clonotype originates from a man between 18 and 29 years old who received the YFV17D yellow fever vaccine. Material: CD8+ T cells not binding an NS4B(214-222) dextramer, sorted from PBMCs, obtained about 2 weeks after the first yellow fever vaccination. The chain joins TRBV6-2 or TRBV6-3 to TRBJ1-5; unclear D gene. DNA for the CDR3: TGTGCCAGCAGTTTGCCGAGCAATCAGCCCCAGCATTTT. This gives the protein CASSLPSNQPQHF.